This TCR beta chain was documented in a study of cytomegalovirus exposure and HLA in healthy donors. Amplification used 60 Vbeta primers and 13 Jbeta primers. Some clones are missing from TCRdb's copy, which holds only in-frame ones; the method was immunoSEQ multiplex PCR. The sample has 140,000 to 150,000 clones, approximately 72% seen once; the top ten hold approximately 2.1%. V gave up 4 bases and J gave up 9 bases, with 10 bases separating them. CDR3 length: 13 amino acids. Germline V gene lookup returns CDR1 SEHNR and CDR2 FQNEAQ (reference sequence). The J gene is TRBJ1-6, the V gene TRBV7-9; possible D gene TRBD1, 6 bases. The sample comprised PBMCs. The clonotype comes from a middle-aged man in good health and CMV-seronegative. This CDR3 reads CASSSSGVSPLHF. In nucleotides, the CDR3 is TGTGCCAGCAGCTCATCAGGGGTTTCACCCCTCCACTTT.